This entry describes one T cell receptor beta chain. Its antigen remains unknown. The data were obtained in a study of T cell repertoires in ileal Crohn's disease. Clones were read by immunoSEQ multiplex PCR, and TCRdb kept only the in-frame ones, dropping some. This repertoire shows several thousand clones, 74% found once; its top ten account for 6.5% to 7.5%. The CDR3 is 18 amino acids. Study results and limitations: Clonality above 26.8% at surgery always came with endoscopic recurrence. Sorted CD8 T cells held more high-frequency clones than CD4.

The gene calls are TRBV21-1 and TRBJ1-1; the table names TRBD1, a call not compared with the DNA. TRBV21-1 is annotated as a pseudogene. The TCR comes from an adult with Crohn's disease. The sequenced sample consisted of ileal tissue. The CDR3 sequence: CASTSPRRGQVDRTEAFF. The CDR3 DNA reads TGTGCCAGCACCTCACCTAGGAGGGGGCAAGTGGATCGCACTGAAGCTTTCTTT.